This T cell receptor beta chain appears in the sequencing data of a study of Ad26.COV2.S vaccination and SARS-CoV-2 variants. On the study more broadly: Each vaccinee took Ad26.COV2.S intramuscularly, once or twice 56 days apart. General study points: It was vaccine recipients, not placebo recipients, who had the higher spike-specific TCR breadth.

With regard to this clone: As yet, its antigen is unknown.

The germline CDR1 and CDR2 sequences are KGHSH and LQKENI. The CDR3 length is 13 residues. Trimming took 8 bases from V and 2 from J, leaving 13 bases between them. Clones were read by immunoSEQ multiplex PCR, and TCRdb kept only the in-frame ones, dropping some. The sample has some 520,000 clones; approximately 88% are singletons. Stated treatment: about 20 received Ad26.COV2.S at low or high dose, single or two shots; five or six received placebo; per-sample allocation not given. Collection of the samples took place on day 63 after the first injection of vaccine or placebo. Boston hosted the donor, who was an adult aged 18-55 years.

Sequences were derived from peripheral blood, sampled in a trial of Ad26.COV2.S vaccine versus placebo. The chain uses TRBV18 and TRBJ2-7, with D possibly called TRBD1 or TRBD2 (5 bases each). This TCR was sampled from a person between 18 and 59 years old who received the Ad26.COV2.S COVID-19 vaccine or a placebo. The CDR3 region is CASTGMGAYEQYF. The CDR3 DNA is TGTGCCAGCACCGGGATGGGGGCCTACGAGCAGTACTTC.